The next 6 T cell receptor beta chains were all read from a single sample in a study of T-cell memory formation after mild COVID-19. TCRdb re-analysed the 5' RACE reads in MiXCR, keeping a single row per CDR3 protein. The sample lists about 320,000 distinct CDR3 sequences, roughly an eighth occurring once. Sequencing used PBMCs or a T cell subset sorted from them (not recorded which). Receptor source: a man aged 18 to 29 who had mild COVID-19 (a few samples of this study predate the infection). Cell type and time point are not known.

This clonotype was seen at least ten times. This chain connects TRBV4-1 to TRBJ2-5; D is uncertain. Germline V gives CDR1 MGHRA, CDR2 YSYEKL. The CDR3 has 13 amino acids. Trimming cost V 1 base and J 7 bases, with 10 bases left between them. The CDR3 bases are TGCGCCAGCAGCCAAGGGTGGAGAGGGACCCAGTACTTC. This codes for CASSQGWRGTQYF.

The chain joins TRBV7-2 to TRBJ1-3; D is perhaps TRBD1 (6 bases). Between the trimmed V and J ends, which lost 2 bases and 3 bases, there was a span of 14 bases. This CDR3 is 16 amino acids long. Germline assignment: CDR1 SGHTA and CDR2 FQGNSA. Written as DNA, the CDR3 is TGTGCCAGCAGCTTACGGGCAGGGGAATATGGAAACACCATATATTTT. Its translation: CASSLRAGEYGNTIYF. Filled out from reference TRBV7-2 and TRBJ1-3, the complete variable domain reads GAGVSQSPSNKVTEKGKDVELRCDPISGHTALYWYRQSLGQGLEFLIYFQGNSAPDKSGLPSDRFSAERTGGSVSTLTIQRTQQEDSAVYLCASSLRAGEYGNTIYFGEGSWLTVV.

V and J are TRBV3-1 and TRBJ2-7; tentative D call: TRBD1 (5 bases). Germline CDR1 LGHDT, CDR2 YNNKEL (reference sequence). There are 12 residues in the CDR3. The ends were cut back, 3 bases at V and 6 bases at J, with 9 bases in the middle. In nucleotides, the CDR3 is TGTGCCAGCAGCCAGACAGAAGGCGAGCAGTACTTC. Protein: CASSQTEGEQYF.

CDR3 sequence: CASSQPSGGNAEAFF. CDR3 nucleotide sequence: TGCGCCAGCAGCCAACCCAGCGGGGGGAATGCTGAAGCTTTCTTT. The chain has TRBV4-1 and TRBJ1-1, with a weak D call TRBD1 (5 bases). The CDR3 runs 15 residues. V lost 2 bases to trimming and J lost 6 bases, with 16 bases between them. Germline V lookup: CDR1 MGHRA, CDR2 YSYEKL.

CDR3 residues: CASNTASSYNSPLHF. For the CDR3, the DNA is TGTGCCAGCAATACTGCAAGCTCCTATAATTCACCCCTCCACTTT. The V and J genes are TRBV6-2 or TRBV6-3 and TRBJ1-6; D gene unclear. V lost 7 bases and J lost 0, with 10 bases in between. This CDR3 comprises 15 residues. The germline V gene encodes CDR1 MNHEY and CDR2 SVGEGT.

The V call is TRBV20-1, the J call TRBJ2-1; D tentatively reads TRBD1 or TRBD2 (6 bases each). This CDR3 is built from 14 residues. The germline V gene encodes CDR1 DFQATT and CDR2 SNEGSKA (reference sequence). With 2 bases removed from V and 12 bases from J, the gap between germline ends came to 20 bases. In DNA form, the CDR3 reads TGCAGTGCTAGACCAGAAGGGGGGCCGAGAGGGCAGTTCTTC. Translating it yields CSARPEGGPRGQFF.